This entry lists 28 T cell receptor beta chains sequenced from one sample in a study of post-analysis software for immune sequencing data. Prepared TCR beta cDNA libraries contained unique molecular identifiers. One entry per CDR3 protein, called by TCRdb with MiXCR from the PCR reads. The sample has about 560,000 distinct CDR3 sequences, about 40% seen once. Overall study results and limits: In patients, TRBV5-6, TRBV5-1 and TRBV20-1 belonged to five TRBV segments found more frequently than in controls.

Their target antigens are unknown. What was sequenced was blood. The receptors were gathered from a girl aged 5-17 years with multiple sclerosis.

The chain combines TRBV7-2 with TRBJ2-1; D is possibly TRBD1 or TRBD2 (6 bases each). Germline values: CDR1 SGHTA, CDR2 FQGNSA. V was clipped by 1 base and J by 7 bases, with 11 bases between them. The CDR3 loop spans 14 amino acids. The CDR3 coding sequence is TGTGCCAGCAGCTTAGTAGGGGGGTTTAATGAGCAGTTCTTC. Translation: CASSLVGGFNEQFF.

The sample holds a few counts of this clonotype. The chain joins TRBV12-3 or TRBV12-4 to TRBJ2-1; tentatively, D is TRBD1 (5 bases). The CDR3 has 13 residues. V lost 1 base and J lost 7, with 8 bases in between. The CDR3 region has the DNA TGTGCCAGCAGTTTAGGGACATGGAATGAGCAGTTCTTC. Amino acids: CASSLGTWNEQFF.

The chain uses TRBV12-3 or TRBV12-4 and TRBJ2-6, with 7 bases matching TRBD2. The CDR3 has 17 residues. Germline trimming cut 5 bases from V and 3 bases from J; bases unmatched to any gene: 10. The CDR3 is CASSRGLGLIGANVLTF. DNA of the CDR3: TGTGCCAGCAGTCGTGGACTAGGCCTGATTGGGGCCAACGTCCTGACTTTC.

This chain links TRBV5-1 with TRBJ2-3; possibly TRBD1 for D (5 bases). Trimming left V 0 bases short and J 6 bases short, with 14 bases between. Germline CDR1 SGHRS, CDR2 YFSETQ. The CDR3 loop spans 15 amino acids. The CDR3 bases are TGCGCCAGCAGCTTGGGGGGCAGGATGAGTGATACGCAGTATTTT. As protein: CASSLGGRMSDTQYF.

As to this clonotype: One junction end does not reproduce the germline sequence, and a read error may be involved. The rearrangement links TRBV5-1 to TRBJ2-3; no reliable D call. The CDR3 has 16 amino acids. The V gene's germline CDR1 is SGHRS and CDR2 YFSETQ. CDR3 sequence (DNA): TGCGCCAGCGGCTTGTTTGACGGGTCAGACACAGATACGCAGTATTTT. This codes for CASGLFDGSDTDTQYF.

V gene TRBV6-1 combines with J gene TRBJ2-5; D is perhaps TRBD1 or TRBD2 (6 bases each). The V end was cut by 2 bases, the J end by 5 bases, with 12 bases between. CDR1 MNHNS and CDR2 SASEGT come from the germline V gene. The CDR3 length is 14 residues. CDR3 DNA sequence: TGTGCCAGCAGTGAATCCCAGGGGAGGGAGACCCAGTACTTC. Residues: CASSESQGRETQYF.

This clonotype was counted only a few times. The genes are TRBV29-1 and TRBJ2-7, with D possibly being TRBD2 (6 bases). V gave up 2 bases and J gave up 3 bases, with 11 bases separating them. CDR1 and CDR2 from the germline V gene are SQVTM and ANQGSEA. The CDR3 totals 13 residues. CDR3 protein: CSVEPEGNYEQYF. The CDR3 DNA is TGCAGCGTTGAACCGGAGGGGAACTACGAGCAGTACTTC.

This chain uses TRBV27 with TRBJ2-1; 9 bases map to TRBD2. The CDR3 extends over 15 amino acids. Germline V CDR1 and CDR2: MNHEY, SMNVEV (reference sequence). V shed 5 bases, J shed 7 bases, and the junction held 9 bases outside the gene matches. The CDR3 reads CASSQRSGRANEQFF. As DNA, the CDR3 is TGTGCCAGCAGTCAGCGTAGCGGGAGAGCTAATGAGCAGTTCTTC.

The CDR3 region is CASRATGVPEAFF. For the CDR3, the DNA is TGTGCCAGCAGAGCAACAGGGGTGCCTGAAGCTTTCTTT. The chain links TRBV12-3 or TRBV12-4 to TRBJ1-1; 7 bases are a match to TRBD1. This CDR3 comprises 13 residues. The J segment lost 6 bases and the V segment lost 6 bases, leaving 7 bases of the junction unmatched.

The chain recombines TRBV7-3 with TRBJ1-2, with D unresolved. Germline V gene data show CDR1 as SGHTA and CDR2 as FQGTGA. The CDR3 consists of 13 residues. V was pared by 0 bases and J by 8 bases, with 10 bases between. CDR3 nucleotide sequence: TGTGCCAGCAGCTTAACGGGAAAAGGCGGCTACACCTTC. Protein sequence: CASSLTGKGGYTF.

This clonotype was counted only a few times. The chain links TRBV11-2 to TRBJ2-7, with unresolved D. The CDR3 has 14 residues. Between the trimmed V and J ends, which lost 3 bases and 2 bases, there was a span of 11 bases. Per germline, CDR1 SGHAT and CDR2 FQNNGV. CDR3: CASSFRAQTYEQYF. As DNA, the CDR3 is TGTGCCAGCAGCTTTCGGGCACAAACCTACGAGCAGTACTTC.

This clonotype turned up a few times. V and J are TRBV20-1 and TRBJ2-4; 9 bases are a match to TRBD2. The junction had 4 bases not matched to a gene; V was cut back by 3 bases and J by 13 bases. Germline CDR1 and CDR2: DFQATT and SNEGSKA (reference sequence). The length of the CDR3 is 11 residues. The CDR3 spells CSASSGGLQYF. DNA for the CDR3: TGCAGTGCTAGTAGCGGGGGCTTGCAGTACTTC.

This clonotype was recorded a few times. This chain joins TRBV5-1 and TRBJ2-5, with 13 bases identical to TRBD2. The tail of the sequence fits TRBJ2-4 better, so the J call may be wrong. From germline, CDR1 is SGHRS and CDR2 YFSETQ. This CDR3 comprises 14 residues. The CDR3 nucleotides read TGCGCCAGCAGCTTGGGGACTAGCGGGGGCATTCAGTACTTC. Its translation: CASSLGTSGGIQYF.

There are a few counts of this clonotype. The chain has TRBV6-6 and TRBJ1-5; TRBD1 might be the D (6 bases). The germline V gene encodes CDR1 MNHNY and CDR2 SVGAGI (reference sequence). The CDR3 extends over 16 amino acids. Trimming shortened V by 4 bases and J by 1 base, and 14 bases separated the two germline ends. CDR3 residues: CASSLIQGESNQPQHF. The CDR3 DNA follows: TGTGCCAGCAGTTTAATACAGGGAGAGAGCAATCAGCCCCAGCATTTT.

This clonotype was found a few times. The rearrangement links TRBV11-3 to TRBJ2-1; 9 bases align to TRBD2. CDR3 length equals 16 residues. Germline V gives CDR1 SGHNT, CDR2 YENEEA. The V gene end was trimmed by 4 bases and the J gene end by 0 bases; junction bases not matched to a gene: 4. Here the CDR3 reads CASSYTSGRSYNEQFF. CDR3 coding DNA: TGTGCCAGCAGCTACACTAGCGGGCGCTCCTACAATGAGCAGTTCTTC.

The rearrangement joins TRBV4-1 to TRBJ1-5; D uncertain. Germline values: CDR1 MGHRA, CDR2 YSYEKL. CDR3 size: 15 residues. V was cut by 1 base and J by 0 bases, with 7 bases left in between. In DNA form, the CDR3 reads TGCGCCAGCAGCCAAGTGGAGGGTAGCAATCAGCCCCAGCATTTT. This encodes CASSQVEGSNQPQHF.

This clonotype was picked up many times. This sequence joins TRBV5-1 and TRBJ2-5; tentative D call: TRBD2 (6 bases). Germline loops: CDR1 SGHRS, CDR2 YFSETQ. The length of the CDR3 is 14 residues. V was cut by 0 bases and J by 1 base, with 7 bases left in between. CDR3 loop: CASSLVGSQETQYF. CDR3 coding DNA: TGCGCCAGCAGCTTGGTCGGGAGCCAAGAGACCCAGTACTTC.

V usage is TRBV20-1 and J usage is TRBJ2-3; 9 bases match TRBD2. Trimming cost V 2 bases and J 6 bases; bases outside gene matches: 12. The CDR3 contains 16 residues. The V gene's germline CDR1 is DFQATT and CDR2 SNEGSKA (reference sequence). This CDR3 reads CSARPLAGGPGDTQYF. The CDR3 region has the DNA TGCAGTGCTAGACCCCTGGCGGGAGGGCCAGGTGATACGCAGTATTTT.

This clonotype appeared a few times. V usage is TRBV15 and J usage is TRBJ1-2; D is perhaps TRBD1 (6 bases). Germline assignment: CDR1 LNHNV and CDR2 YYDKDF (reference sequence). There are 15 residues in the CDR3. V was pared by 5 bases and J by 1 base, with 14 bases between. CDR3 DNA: TGTGCCACCAGCCAAGGGGGGGACCGTAACTATGGCTACACCTTC. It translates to CATSQGGDRNYGYTF. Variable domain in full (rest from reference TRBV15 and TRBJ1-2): DAMVIQNPRYQVTQFGKPVTLSCSQTLNHNVMYWYQQKSSQAPKLLFHYYDKDFNNEADTPDNFQSRRPNTSFCFLDIRSPGLGDTAMYLCATSQGGDRNYGYTFGSGTRLTVV.

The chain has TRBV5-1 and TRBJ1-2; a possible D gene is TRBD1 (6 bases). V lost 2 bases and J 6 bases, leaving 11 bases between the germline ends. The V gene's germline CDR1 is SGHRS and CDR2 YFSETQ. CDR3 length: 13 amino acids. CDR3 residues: CASSFQGTDGYTF. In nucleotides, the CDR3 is TGCGCCAGCAGCTTTCAGGGGACGGATGGCTACACCTTC. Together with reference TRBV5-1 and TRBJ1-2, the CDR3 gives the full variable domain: KAGVTQTPRYLIKTRGQQVTLSCSPISGHRSVSWYQQTPGQGLQFLFEYFSETQRNKGNFPGRFSGRQFSNSRSEMNVSTLELGDSALYLCASSFQGTDGYTFGSGTRLTVV.

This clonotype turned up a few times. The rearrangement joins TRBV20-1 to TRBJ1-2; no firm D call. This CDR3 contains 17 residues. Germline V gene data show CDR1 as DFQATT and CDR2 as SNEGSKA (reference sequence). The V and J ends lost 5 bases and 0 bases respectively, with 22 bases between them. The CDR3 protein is CSADPHYKQKTNYGYTF. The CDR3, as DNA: TGCAGTGCTGACCCCCATTATAAACAGAAAACTAACTATGGCTACACCTTC.

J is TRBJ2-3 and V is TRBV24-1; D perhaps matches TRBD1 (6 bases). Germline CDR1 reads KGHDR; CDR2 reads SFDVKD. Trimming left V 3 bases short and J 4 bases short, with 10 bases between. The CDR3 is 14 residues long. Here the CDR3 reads CATSDRTVPDTQYF. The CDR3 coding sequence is TGTGCCACCAGTGATCGGACAGTTCCAGATACGCAGTATTTT.

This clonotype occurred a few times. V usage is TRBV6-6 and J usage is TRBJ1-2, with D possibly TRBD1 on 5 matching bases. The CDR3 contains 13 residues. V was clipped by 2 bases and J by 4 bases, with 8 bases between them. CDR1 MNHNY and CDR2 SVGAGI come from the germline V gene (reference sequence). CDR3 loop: CASSYEGPYGYTF. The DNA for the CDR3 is TGTGCCAGCAGTTACGAGGGGCCCTATGGCTACACCTTC.

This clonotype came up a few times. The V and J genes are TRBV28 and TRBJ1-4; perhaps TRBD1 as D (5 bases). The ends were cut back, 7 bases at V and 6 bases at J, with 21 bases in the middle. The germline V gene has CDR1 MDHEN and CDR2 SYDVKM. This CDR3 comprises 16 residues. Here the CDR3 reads CASTRTLGSSDEKLFF. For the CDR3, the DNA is TGTGCCAGCACCCGGACACTGGGGAGTTCCGATGAAAAACTGTTTTTT. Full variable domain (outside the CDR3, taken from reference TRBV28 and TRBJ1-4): DVKVTQSSRYLVKRTGEKVFLECVQDMDHENMFWYRQDPGLGLRLIYFSYDVKMKEKGDIPEGYSVSREKKERFSLILESASTNQTSMYLCASTRTLGSSDEKLFFGSGTQLSVL.

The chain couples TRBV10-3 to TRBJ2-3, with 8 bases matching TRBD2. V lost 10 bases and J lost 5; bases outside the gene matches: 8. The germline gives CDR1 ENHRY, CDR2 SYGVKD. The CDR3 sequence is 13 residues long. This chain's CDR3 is CATQAGERDTQYF. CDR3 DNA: TGTGCCACCCAAGCGGGGGAGCGAGATACGCAGTATTTT.

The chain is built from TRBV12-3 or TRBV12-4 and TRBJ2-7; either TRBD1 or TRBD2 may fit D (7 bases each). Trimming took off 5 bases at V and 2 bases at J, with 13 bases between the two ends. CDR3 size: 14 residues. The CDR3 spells CASSRRGGAYEQYF. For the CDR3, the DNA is TGTGCCAGCAGTCGCAGGGGGGGAGCCTACGAGCAGTACTTC.

The CDR3 nucleotides read TGCGCCAGCAGCTTATTGTCTAGCGGGGGCCAAAACAATGAGCAGTTCTTC. Translating it yields CASSLLSSGGQNNEQFF. The chain joins TRBV5-1 to TRBJ2-1; 10 bases are a match to TRBD2. This CDR3 is 17 amino acids long. Germline CDR1 reads SGHRS; CDR2 reads YFSETQ. Trimming at V came to 2 bases and at J to 5 bases, leaving 10 bases not matched to a gene. Combining the CDR3 with reference TRBV5-1 and TRBJ2-1 gives the whole variable domain KAGVTQTPRYLIKTRGQQVTLSCSPISGHRSVSWYQQTPGQGLQFLFEYFSETQRNKGNFPGRFSGRQFSNSRSEMNVSTLELGDSALYLCASSLLSSGGQNNEQFFGPGTRLTVL.

CDR3 sequence reads: CASSSGRSKTEAFF. In nucleotides, the CDR3 is TGTGCCAGCAGCTCCGGGAGATCAAAGACTGAAGCTTTCTTT. The chain joins TRBV11-2 to TRBJ1-1; D is unclear. The CDR3 loop spans 14 amino acids. CDR1 is SGHAT and CDR2 is FQNNGV in the germline V gene. V was clipped by 4 bases and J by 5 bases, with 14 bases between them.